The rows below give T cell receptor beta chains drawn from one sample of a study of OX40 agonist ivuxolimab in advanced cancers. The assay was immunoSEQ multiplex PCR, and TCRdb's table has in-frame clones only and misses some. The sample includes about 86,000 clones, 91% of them seen just once. The input for sequencing was CD4+ or CD8+ T cells sorted from blood, taken in a trial of the OX40 agonist ivuxolimab. The receptors were gathered from an adult with an advanced solid tumor such as melanoma, head and neck, liver or kidney cancer. Both conserved end residues are part of each CDR3. A D gene is named only where the DNA matches it firmly.

v_call	j_call	d_call	cdr3_nt	cdr3_aa
TRBV5-6	TRBJ1-1	TRBD1	TGTGCCAGCAGCCTGGACAGGCTGTGGACTGAAGCTTTCTTT	CASSLDRLWTEAFF
TRBV5-1	TRBJ2-3	.	TGCGCCAGCAGCTCAGGACTCTCAGATACGCAGTATTTT	CASSSGLSDTQYF
TRBV5-5	TRBJ2-5	.	TGTGCCAGCAGCTTGGCAGTAGGCCTACCCCAAGAGACCCAGTACTTC	CASSLAVGLPQETQYF
TRBV6-4	TRBJ2-1	.	TGTGCCAGCAGTGACCGCCCCCTCTCCTACAATGAGCAGTTCTTC	CASSDRPLSYNEQFF
TRBV10-3	TRBJ1-4	TRBD1	TGTGCCATCAGTCGGGCAGGGGACAGGGGAGAAAAACTGTTTTTT	CAISRAGDRGEKLFF
TRBV6-6	TRBJ1-4	.	TGTGCCAGCAGTTACTCTGGGACGGTAAACGAAAAACTGTTTTTT	CASSYSGTVNEKLFF
TRBV9	TRBJ2-1	TRBD1	TGTGCCAGCAGCGTCGGGACAGCTTACAATGAGCAGTTCTTC	CASSVGTAYNEQFF
TRBV6-1	TRBJ2-6	.	TGTGCCAGCAGTGAATTTAGCTCTGGGGCCAACGTCCTGACTTTC	CASSEFSSGANVLTF
TRBV9	TRBJ2-6	TRBD1	TGTGCCAGCAGCGTAGACAGGGGGCGGGAGTACTCTGGGGCCAACGTCCTGACTTTC	CASSVDRGREYSGANVLTF
TRBV19	TRBJ2-1	.	TGTGCCAGTAGTATAGATCGGCCCCCGACAAGTTACAATGAGCAGTTCTTC	CASSIDRPPTSYNEQFF
TRBV12-5	TRBJ1-4	TRBD1	TGTGCTAGTGGTTTGGTAGAAGGGGGCCTGTTTTTT	CASGLVEGGLFF
TRBV6-1	TRBJ2-7	.	TGTGCCAGCCTGGAGGGCTCCTACGAGCAGTACTTC	CASLEGSYEQYF
TRBV11-2	TRBJ2-3	.	TGTGCCAGCAGCCCCTCCGGCACAGATACGCAGTATTTT	CASSPSGTDTQYF
TRBV7-6	TRBJ1-1	TRBD1	TGTGCCAGCAGTCTTGGGACAGGGGAGACTGAAGCTTTCTTT	CASSLGTGETEAFF
TRBV7-6	TRBJ2-7	TRBD1	TGTGCCAGCAGCGTAGGGACAGGGTACGAGCAGTACTTC	CASSVGTGYEQYF
TRBV5-1	TRBJ2-7	TRBD2	TGCGCCAGCAGCCCGGGACTAGGTGAGGGCCGATCCGAGCAGTACTTC	CASSPGLGEGRSEQYF
TRBV5-1	TRBJ2-7	TRBD1	TGCGCCAGCAGCGTGAGGGACAGCACCTACGAGCAGTACTTC	CASSVRDSTYEQYF
TRBV2	TRBJ2-3	.	TGTGCCAGCAGTCAGCGGTTTACAGATACGCAGTATTTT	CASSQRFTDTQYF